The present entry profiles one T cell receptor (beta chain) with its context. Some clones are missing from TCRdb's copy, which holds only in-frame ones; the method was immunoSEQ multiplex PCR. The sample holds some 320,000 clones, under 90% seen once. This sample is part of a study of blood T cell repertoires in COVID-19. In the study overall: Donors in the United States, Italy and Spain gave samples during acute or convalescent COVID-19.

Those who participated ranged in age from about 18 to 95 years and resided in about two dozen US areas. Researchers sorted participants into cohorts using their self-reported clinical history. Someone with COVID-19 had been met by exposed participants within 2 weeks before study entry. Trimming took 4 bases from V and 4 from J; bases not matched to a gene: 11. The CDR3 length is 17 residues. The germline V gene has CDR1 SGHVS and CDR2 FQNEAQ. V is TRBV7-8 and J is TRBJ2-4; TRBD1 matches at 9 bases. The sequenced material came from PBMCs or T cells enriched from blood (not recorded which). This receptor was taken from a woman between 50 and 59 years old who had been exposed to COVID-19. This CDR3 is CASSSRGGTGIKNIQYF. The CDR3 DNA reads as TGTGCCAGCAGCTCTAGGGGGGGGACAGGGATTAAAAACATTCAGTACTTC.